These 8 T cell receptor beta chains originate from one sample sequenced in a study of early T cells in non-severe SARS-CoV-2 infection. MiXCR was run by TCRdb on the 5' RACE reads, yielding one entry per CDR3 protein. The table includes about 83,000 distinct CDR3 sequences, over 9% detected once. Sample: whole blood. The receptors derive from an adult who was a healthcare worker with PCR-confirmed SARS-CoV-2 infection or an uninfected control (not recorded which).

In its sample, this clonotype was seen many times. The rearrangement uses TRBV18 and TRBJ2-7; the D gene is possibly TRBD1 (5 bases). Germline V gives CDR1 KGHSH, CDR2 LQKENI. The length of the CDR3 is 15 residues. V was clipped by 3 bases and J by 3 bases, with 15 bases between them. CDR3 in amino acids: CASSPGQGLNYEQYF. CDR3 in DNA: TGTGCCAGCTCACCCGGCCAGGGTCTAAACTACGAGCAGTACTTC.

This clonotype was seen once. The rearrangement links TRBV10-3 to TRBJ2-7; D possibly matches TRBD1 or TRBD2 (5 bases each). The CDR3 runs 12 residues. V lost 3 bases to trimming and J lost 6 bases, with 9 bases between them. Germline CDR1 reads ENHRY; CDR2 reads SYGVKD. In nucleotides, the CDR3 is TGTGCCATCAGTGACGGGACCGTCGAGCAGTACTTC. Protein: CAISDGTVEQYF.

The chain employs TRBV12-3 or TRBV12-4 and TRBJ2-7; D is undetermined. V was pared by 0 bases and J by 4 bases, with 4 bases between. CDR3 length: 12 residues. This CDR3 is CASSLAEYEQYF. Here the CDR3 DNA reads TGTGCCAGCAGTTTAGCGGAATACGAGCAGTACTTC.

This clonotype was seen a handful of times. The V gene is TRBV12-2, the J gene TRBJ1-1; TRBD1 was called by the table and not checked on the DNA. TRBV12-2 is classified as a pseudogene. The CDR3 sequence is 17 residues long. This CDR3 is CASRLCDRGGKDTEAFF. The CDR3 nucleotides read TGTGCAAGTCGCTTATGCGACAGGGGGGGAAAGGACACTGAAGCTTTCTTT.

This chain links TRBV6-1 with TRBJ1-1; unclear D gene. Between the trimmed V and J ends, which lost 1 base and 8 bases, there was a span of 20 bases. Germline values: CDR1 MNHNS, CDR2 SASEGT. The CDR3 runs 16 residues. CDR3 amino acids: CASSEGALGVQNEAFF. CDR3 nucleotides: TGTGCCAGCAGTGAAGGGGCACTCGGGGTCCAGAACGAAGCTTTCTTT.

This clonotype was seen more than once but under ten times. The chain is built from TRBV6-6 and TRBJ1-1, with D uncertain. V lost 5 bases and J lost 0, with 10 bases in between. Germline-derived CDR1 and CDR2 are MNHNY and SVGAGI (reference sequence). This CDR3 has 14 residues. CDR3 region: CASSPQSMNTEAFF. CDR3 coding DNA: TGTGCCAGCAGTCCACAAAGTATGAACACTGAAGCTTTCTTT.

This clonotype appeared a few times. J is TRBJ2-1 and V is TRBV20-1; 10 bases map to TRBD2. Unmatched junction bases numbered 8, after V lost 1 base and J lost 8 bases. Germline lookup yields CDR1 DFQATT and CDR2 SNEGSKA (reference sequence). The CDR3 is 15 amino acids. The CDR3 DNA follows: TGCAGTGCTAGAGTCCCTAGCGGGAGAGCCTATGAGCAGTTCTTC. This encodes CSARVPSGRAYEQFF.

By share of the sample, this clonotype is medium-sized. This chain links TRBV19 with TRBJ2-7; unclear D gene. Deletions cut 5 bases from V and 0 bases from J, with 8 bases between. The germline V gene has CDR1 LNHDA and CDR2 SQIVND (reference sequence). The CDR3 loop spans 13 amino acids. This chain's CDR3 is CASSATVSYEQYF. The DNA of the CDR3 is TGTGCCAGTAGTGCCACAGTCTCCTACGAGCAGTACTTC.